This TCR beta chain emerged from a study of control samples from healthy donors and cancer patients. TCRdb's table, derived via immunoSEQ multiplex PCR, lists solely in-frame clones and lacks some. Found here are some 150,000 clones, 95% to 96% of them singletons; the top ten hold under 1.2%. The CDR3 loop spans 13 amino acids. Trimming stripped 4 bases from V and 3 bases from J, with 10 bases between. CDR1 SGHRS and CDR2 YFSETQ come from the germline V gene. This chain connects TRBV5-1 to TRBJ2-5; D is unclear. The TCR originated in a woman between 25 and 40 years old in good health. Sequencing input: blood. CDR3 sequence reads: CASSRSDKETQYF. In DNA, the CDR3 is TGCGCCAGCAGCAGGTCGGATAAAGAGACCCAGTACTTC.